A selection of T cell receptor beta chains follows, all from one sample in a study of blood T cell repertoires in COVID-19. Sequenced by immunoSEQ multiplex PCR; TCRdb stores in-frame clones only, minus some. The table has about 190,000 clones, around nine tenths seen once; the top ten hold about 7%. The sample was peripheral blood. The receptor set was obtained from a man aged 35 to 55 with acute or convalescent COVID-19. Each CDR3 is given with its conserved first and last residue. The D gene is left open where the match is weak. A clone size is listed for some rows: how often the clone was seen (once, few, many), or a class if it is expanded.

j_call v_call clone_size d_call cdr3_nt cdr3_aa
TRBJ2-5 TRBV15 . TRBD2 TGTGCCACCAGCAGAGATCGGGGACTAGGGCAAGAGACCCAGTACTTC CATSRDRGLGQETQYF
TRBJ1-4 TRBV25-1 . TRBD1 TGTGCCAGCAGTCGACAGGGGTCCCAAAAACTGTTTTTT CASSRQGSQKLFF
TRBJ2-7 TRBV6-5 . . TGTGCCAGCATTAGAACAGGGACGAGCTCCTACGAGCAGTACTTC CASIRTGTSSYEQYF
TRBJ2-7 TRBV2 once TRBD2 TGTGCCAGCAGTGTGACTAGCGGGGAACTTTACGAGCAGTACTTC CASSVTSGELYEQYF
TRBJ1-1 TRBV5-1 . . TGCGCCAGCAGCTTTCAGGAGGACACTGAAGCTTTCTTT CASSFQEDTEAFF
TRBJ2-3 TRBV21-1 few . TGTGCCAGCAGCAAACCGCCTTTGGGCGGGGGGAACGCAGATACGCAGTATTTT CASSKPPLGGGNADTQYF
TRBJ1-1 TRBV2 few . TGTGCCAGCATATCTTGGAACACTGAAGCTTTCTTT CASISWNTEAFF
TRBJ2-1 TRBV6-1 . . TGTGCCAGCAGTGAAGCGTGGTGGTCCAGGAATGAGCAGTTCTTC CASSEAWWSRNEQFF
TRBJ1-1 TRBV12-3/TRBV12-4 few . TGTGCCAGCAGCAAGACAACGAACACTGAAGCTTTCTTT CASSKTTNTEAFF
TRBJ2-1 TRBV3-1/TRBV3-2 . TRBD2 TGTGCCAGCAGCCAAGCTTTACTAGCGGGGACTTACAATGAGCAGTTCTTC CASSQALLAGTYNEQFF
TRBJ2-5 TRBV6-1 . TRBD1 TGTGCCAGCAGTGAAAAAAGGGGGCCACTGCTGTACCAAGAGACCCAGTACTTC CASSEKRGPLLYQETQYF
TRBJ1-5 TRBV6-1 . TRBD1 TGTGCCAGCACCAACAGGGGCGGCAGCAATCAGCCCCAGCATTTT CASTNRGGSNQPQHF
TRBJ2-1 TRBV4-3 . TRBD1 TGCGCCAGCAGCCAGACAGGGAAACCCTACAATGAGCAGTTCTTC CASSQTGKPYNEQFF
TRBJ1-2 TRBV7-9 . TRBD1 TGTGCCAGTTCGACAGGGGGCTTTAATGGCTACACCTTC CASSTGGFNGYTF
TRBJ1-4 TRBV7-2 . . TGTGCCAGCAAGACAGCGAGTGGCGCAACTAATGAAAAACTGTTTTTT CASKTASGATNEKLFF
TRBJ2-3 TRBV10-3 . TRBD1 TGTGCCATCTCAGGGGGCTCAAGGACAGATACGCAGTATTTT CAISGGSRTDTQYF
TRBJ1-5 TRBV19 once . TGTGCCAGTAGTACCGAGACAGCTCAGCCCCAGCATTTT CASSTETAQPQHF
TRBJ2-7 TRBV4-2 . TRBD1 TGTGCCAGCAGCCAGGCCGGGACAGGGGGCTCCTACGAGCAGTACTTC CASSQAGTGGSYEQYF